This TCR beta chain was captured in a study of blood T cell repertoires in COVID-19. Study-wide context: There were acute and convalescent COVID-19 samples, and they came from the United States, Italy and Spain. Sources were T cells, B-cell-depleted T cells, or PBMCs; the material itself was cDNA or gDNA.

Germline V CDR1 and CDR2: LNHNV, YYDKDF (reference sequence). The CDR3 length is 17 residues. The V segment lost 0 bases and the J segment 4 bases; nucleotides outside the gene matches: 5. Using immunoSEQ multiplex PCR, the repertoire was profiled, and TCRdb retains in-frame clones only, with some absent. The repertoire holds about 93,000 clones, with approximately 88% as singletons. Seattle patient enrollment occurred during active infection, with longitudinal follow-up thereafter. The receptor was derived from a man between 60 and 75 years old with COVID-19, enrolled during active disease. V is TRBV15 and J is TRBJ2-4; 11 bases fit TRBD2. The specimen was peripheral blood. The CDR3 spells CATSRDGVAGGKNIQYF. CDR3 coding DNA: TGTGCCACCAGCAGAGATGGGGTAGCGGGAGGGAAAAACATTCAGTACTTC.